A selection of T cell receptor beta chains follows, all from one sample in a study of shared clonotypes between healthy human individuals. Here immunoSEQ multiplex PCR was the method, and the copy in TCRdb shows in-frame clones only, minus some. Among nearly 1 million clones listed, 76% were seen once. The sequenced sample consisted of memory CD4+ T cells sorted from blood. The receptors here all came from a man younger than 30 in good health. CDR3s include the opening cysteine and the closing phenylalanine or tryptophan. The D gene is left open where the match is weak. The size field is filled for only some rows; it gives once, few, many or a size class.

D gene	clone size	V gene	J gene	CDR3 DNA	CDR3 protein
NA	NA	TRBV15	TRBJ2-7	TGTGCCACCAGCAGAGGGTCCATGGGCCCCGAGCAGTACTTC	CATSRGSMGPEQYF
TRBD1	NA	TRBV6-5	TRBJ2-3	TGTGCCAGCAGTTACGCTACAGGGGGGAGTACAGATACGCAGTATTTT	CASSYATGGSTDTQYF
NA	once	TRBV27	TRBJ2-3	TGTGCCAGCAGTTTATCTCTCCAGGGGGGAGATACGCAGTATTTT	CASSLSLQGGDTQYF
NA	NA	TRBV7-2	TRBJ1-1	TGTGCCAGCACCAGGACAGTGATGAACACTGAAGCTTTCTTT	CASTRTVMNTEAFF
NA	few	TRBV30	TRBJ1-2	TGTGCCTGGAGTGTACGGCCCCATGGCTACACCTTC	CAWSVRPHGYTF
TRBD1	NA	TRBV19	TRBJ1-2	TGTGCCAGTAGTGCGAGACAGGGGTACTATGGCTACACCTTC	CASSARQGYYGYTF
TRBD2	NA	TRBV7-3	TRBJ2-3	TGTGCCAGCAGCTTAGCCCCCGGGGGGGCAGATACGCAGTATTTT	CASSLAPGGADTQYF
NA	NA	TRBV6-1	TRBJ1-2	TGTGCCAGCAGTGAATGGACATCCTTCTATGGCTACACCTTC	CASSEWTSFYGYTF
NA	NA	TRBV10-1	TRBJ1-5	TGCGCCAGCAGAGAAGACAGCACGAAGCCCCAGCATTTT	CASREDSTKPQHF
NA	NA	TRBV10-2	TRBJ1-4	TGCGCCAGCAGGGCACTGACAGGAGGAAATGAAAAACTGTTTTTT	CASRALTGGNEKLFF
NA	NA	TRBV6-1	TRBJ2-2	TGTGCCAGCAGTGTTGTGGACATGAACACCGGGGAGCTGTTTTTT	CASSVVDMNTGELFF
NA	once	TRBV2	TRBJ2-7	TGTGCCAGCAGTGTTGAGGACAGTAGCTACGAGCAGTACTTC	CASSVEDSSYEQYF
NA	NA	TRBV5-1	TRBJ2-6	TGCGCCAGCAGCTTGGAAGGGTTTCCTGGGGCCAACGTCCTGACTTTC	CASSLEGFPGANVLTF
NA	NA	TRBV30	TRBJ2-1	TGTGCCTGGGCGGGCCGCAATGAGCAGTTCTTC	CAWAGRNEQFF
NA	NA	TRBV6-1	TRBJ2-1	TGTGCCAGCAGTGTGATTAGGACGGGTGAGCAGTTCTTC	CASSVIRTGEQFF
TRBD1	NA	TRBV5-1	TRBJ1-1	TGCGCCAGCAGCGCTGGGACAGCGAACACTGAAGCTTTCTTT	CASSAGTANTEAFF
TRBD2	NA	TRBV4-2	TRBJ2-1	TGTGCCAGCAGCCAAGATACGGCGGGGGGGCTGTCCTACAATGAGCAGTTCTTC	CASSQDTAGGLSYNEQFF
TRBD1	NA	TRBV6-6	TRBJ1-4	TGTGCCAGCAGTCGCGGACAGGGCTTTAATGAAAAACTGTTTTTT	CASSRGQGFNEKLFF
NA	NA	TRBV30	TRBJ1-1	TGTGCCTGGAGTAAAACGGGCCTAGAAACTTTCTTT	CAWSKTGLETFF
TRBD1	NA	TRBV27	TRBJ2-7	TGTGCCAGCAGTATTGGACAGGGCCTCTACGAGCAGTACTTC	CASSIGQGLYEQYF
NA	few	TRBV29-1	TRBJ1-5	TGCAGCGTTTCCTTTGGGGGACCCAATCAGCCCCAGCATTTT	CSVSFGGPNQPQHF
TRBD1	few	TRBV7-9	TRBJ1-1	TGTGCCAGCAGCAAGTGGACAGGGGGCACTGAAGCTTTCTTT	CASSKWTGGTEAFF
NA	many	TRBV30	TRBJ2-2	TGTGCCTGGAGTGGAGTAGCGACCACCGGGGAGCTGTTTTTT	CAWSGVATTGELFF
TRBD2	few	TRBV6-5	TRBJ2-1	TGTGCCAGCAGTAGGACTAGCGGGAGTAAGAATGAGCAGTTCTTC	CASSRTSGSKNEQFF
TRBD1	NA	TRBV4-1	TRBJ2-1	TGCGCCAGCAGCCAGGGGACAGGGAGCTACAATGAGCAGTTCTTC	CASSQGTGSYNEQFF
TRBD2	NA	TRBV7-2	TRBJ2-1	TGTGCCAGCAGCTTAGTAGGGACTAGCGGGGGTTACAATGAGCAGTTCTTC	CASSLVGTSGGYNEQFF
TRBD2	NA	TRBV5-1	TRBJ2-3	TGCGCCAGCACCCTTCAGCGGGGTAGGGGCGCAGATACGCAGTATTTT	CASTLQRGRGADTQYF
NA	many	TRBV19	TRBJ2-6	TGTGCCAGTAGTATCCTCAGGGACGGGGCCAACGTCCTGACTTTC	CASSILRDGANVLTF
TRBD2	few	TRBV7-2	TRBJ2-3	TGTGCCAGCAGCTCCCGACTAGCGGGAGTGGGAGATACGCAGTATTTT	CASSSRLAGVGDTQYF
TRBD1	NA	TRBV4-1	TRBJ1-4	TGCGCCAGCAGCCAACAGGGACAGCGCGATGAAAAACTGTTTTTT	CASSQQGQRDEKLFF
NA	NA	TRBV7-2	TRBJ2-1	TGTGCCAGCAGCTTACAGTCGGCAGTCTCCTACAATGAGCAGTTCTTC	CASSLQSAVSYNEQFF
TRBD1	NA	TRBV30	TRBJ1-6	TGTGCCTGGGTACAGGGGTATAATTCACCCCTCCACTTT	CAWVQGYNSPLHF
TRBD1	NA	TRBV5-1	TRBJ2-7	TGCGCCAGCAGCTCTCGACCGGGACAGGGGTTCTACGAGCAGTACTTC	CASSSRPGQGFYEQYF
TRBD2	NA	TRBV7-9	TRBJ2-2	TGTGCCAGCAGCCGGGCTACTAGCGGGAGTACCGGGGAGCTGTTTTTT	CASSRATSGSTGELFF
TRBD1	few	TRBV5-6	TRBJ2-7	TGTGCCAGCAGCTGGGGACAGGGGGGATATTACGAGCAGTACTTC	CASSWGQGGYYEQYF
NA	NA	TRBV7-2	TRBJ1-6	TGTGCCAGCAGCCCGAGTCGGGATTCACCCCTCCACTTT	CASSPSRDSPLHF
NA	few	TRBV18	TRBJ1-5	TGTGCCAGCTCACCACCGGGACAAAGCGGGAGCCAGCCCCAGCATTTT	CASSPPGQSGSQPQHF
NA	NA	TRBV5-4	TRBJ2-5	TGTGCCAGCAGCTTAGGGCGGGGAACCCAAGAGACCCAGTACTTC	CASSLGRGTQETQYF
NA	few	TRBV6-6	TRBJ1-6	TGTGCCAGCCGCCGAGACAGGAGCTCACCCCTCCACTTT	CASRRDRSSPLHF
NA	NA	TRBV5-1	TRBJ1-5	TGCGCCAGCAGCTTGGGAGGGAGAGATCAGCCCCAGCATTTT	CASSLGGRDQPQHF
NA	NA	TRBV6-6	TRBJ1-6	TGTGCCAGCAGTAGGGATTTTAATTCACCCCTCCACTTT	CASSRDFNSPLHF
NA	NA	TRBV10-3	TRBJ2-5	TGTGCCATCAGCTCCGGGTCTCAAGAGACCCAGTACTTC	CAISSGSQETQYF
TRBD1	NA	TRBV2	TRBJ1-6	TGTGCCAGCAGACCCAGACAGGGGGGAGATTCACCCCTCCACTTT	CASRPRQGGDSPLHF
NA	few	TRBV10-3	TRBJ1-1	TGTGCCATCAGGTCCTCAAACACTGAAGCTTTCTTT	CAIRSSNTEAFF
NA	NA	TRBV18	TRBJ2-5	TGTGCCAGCTCACAGGGATCTAAGGAGACCCAGTACTTC	CASSQGSKETQYF
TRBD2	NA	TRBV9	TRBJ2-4	TGTGCCAGCAGCGACGGGACTAATCTAGCCAAAAACATTCAGTACTTC	CASSDGTNLAKNIQYF
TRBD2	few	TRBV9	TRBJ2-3	TGTGCCAGCAGCGTCCGAGCGGGGAGGATGTTGGCACAAGATACGCAGTATTTT	CASSVRAGRMLAQDTQYF
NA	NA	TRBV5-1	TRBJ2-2	TGCGCCAGCAGCTTGGTCGCAGGATCGAACACCGGGGAGCTGTTTTTT	CASSLVAGSNTGELFF